This T cell receptor (beta chain) originates from a study of T cell responses to AZD1222 COVID-19 vaccine. Some clones are missing from TCRdb's copy, which holds only in-frame ones; the method was immunoSEQ multiplex PCR. This table has approximately 300,000 clones, around 93% appearing once. Germline V gene lookup returns CDR1 MRHNA and CDR2 SNTAGT. V was cut by 0 bases and J by 2 bases, with 4 bases left in between. The CDR3 is made up of 14 amino acids. This clone was counted once. It was second doses at about 4 or about 12 weeks that were pooled. Sequences were derived from peripheral blood, sampled 28 days after the second AZD1222 dose. This receptor was identified in an adult who received the AZD1222 COVID-19 vaccine. The chain has TRBV6-4 and TRBJ2-2; D is uncertain. The CDR3, as DNA: TGTGCCAGCAGTGACTCCATAAACACCGGGGAGCTGTTTTTT. It codes for CASSDSINTGELFF.